The rows below give T cell receptor beta chains drawn from one sample of a study of molecular identifiers for immune sequencing clone quantification. TCRdb re-derived calls from the PCR reads in MiXCR, one entry per CDR3 protein. The sample has some 320,000 distinct CDR3 sequences; about 22% are singletons. The sequencing sample was made of naive CD8+ T cells from blood, with Jurkat cell RNA spiked in. The receptors derive from a human donor in good health. Some libraries in this study had Jurkat cell RNA spiked in. Each CDR3 is given with its conserved first and last residue. Each record gives: clone size, D gene, J gene, V gene, CDR3 DNA, CDR3 protein. The D gene is left open where the match is weak. Some rows mark clone size as missing; the rest say once, few, many or name a class of expanded clone.

abundance: few
d_gene: TRBD1
j_gene: TRBJ1-1
v_gene: TRBV29-1
CDR3nt: TGCAGCAAGACAGGGAACGACGGTGAAGCTTTCTTT
CDR3aa: CSKTGNDGEAFF

abundance: .
d_gene: TRBD1
j_gene: TRBJ1-6
v_gene: TRBV27
CDR3nt: TGTGCCAGCCGGGGACAGGGGAACTATAATTCACCCCTCCACTTT
CDR3aa: CASRGQGNYNSPLHF

abundance: .
d_gene: .
j_gene: TRBJ1-1
v_gene: TRBV27
CDR3nt: TGTGCCAGCAGTTTATGGGCCCCTTCGGGTAACACTGAAGCTTTCTTT
CDR3aa: CASSLWAPSGNTEAFF

abundance: many
d_gene: .
j_gene: TRBJ2-3
v_gene: TRBV27
CDR3nt: TGTGCCAGCCTCCCTTCCGTTGGGGGGATTAGGACAGATACGCAGTATTTT
CDR3aa: CASLPSVGGIRTDTQYF

abundance: many
d_gene: TRBD2
j_gene: TRBJ2-7
v_gene: TRBV5-1
CDR3nt: TGCGCCAGCAGCTCTAGCGGAGACAGAGTACGAGCATTTTTC
CDR3aa: CASSSSGDRVRAFF

abundance: few
d_gene: .
j_gene: TRBJ1-1
v_gene: TRBV20-1
CDR3nt: TGCAGTGCTAGAGATCTTCTAGTCGGAGTGAACACTGAAGCTTTCTTT
CDR3aa: CSARDLLVGVNTEAFF

abundance: .
d_gene: .
j_gene: TRBJ1-1
v_gene: TRBV5-6
CDR3nt: TGTGCCAGCAGCTTGGGGAAGTTGAACACTGAAGCTTTCTTT
CDR3aa: CASSLGKLNTEAFF

abundance: .
d_gene: .
j_gene: TRBJ2-7
v_gene: TRBV4-3
CDR3nt: TGCGCCAGCAGCCAAGGCAGGGGTGAGCTCTACGAGCAGTACTTC
CDR3aa: CASSQGRGELYEQYF

abundance: few
d_gene: .
j_gene: TRBJ2-5
v_gene: TRBV7-9
CDR3nt: TGTGCCAGCAGCTTAGCGACAGGCGGGTACCAAGAGACCCGGTACTTC
CDR3aa: CASSLATGGYQETRYF

abundance: many
d_gene: TRBD1
j_gene: TRBJ1-1
v_gene: TRBV5-6
CDR3nt: TGTGCCAGCAGCCTGGACAGGGGGCAACGGAACACTGAAGCTTTCTTT
CDR3aa: CASSLDRGQRNTEAFF

abundance: few
d_gene: TRBD2
j_gene: TRBJ2-1
v_gene: TRBV4-1
CDR3nt: TGCGCCAGCAGCCAATTGAGCGGGGGCCCCAACTACAATGAGCAGTTCTTC
CDR3aa: CASSQLSGGPNYNEQFF